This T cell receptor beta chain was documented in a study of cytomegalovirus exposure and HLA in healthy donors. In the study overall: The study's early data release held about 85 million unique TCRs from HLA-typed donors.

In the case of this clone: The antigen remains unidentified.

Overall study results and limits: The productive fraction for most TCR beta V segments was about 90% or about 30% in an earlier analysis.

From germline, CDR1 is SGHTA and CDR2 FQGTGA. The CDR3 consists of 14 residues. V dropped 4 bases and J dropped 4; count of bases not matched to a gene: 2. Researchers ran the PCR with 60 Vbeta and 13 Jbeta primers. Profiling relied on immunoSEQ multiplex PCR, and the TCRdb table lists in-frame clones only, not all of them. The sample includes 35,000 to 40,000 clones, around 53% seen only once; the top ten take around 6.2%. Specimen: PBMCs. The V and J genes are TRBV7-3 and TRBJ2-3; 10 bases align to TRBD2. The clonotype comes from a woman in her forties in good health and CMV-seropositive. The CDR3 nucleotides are TGTGCCAGCAGCTCGGGACTAGCGTCAGATACGCAGTATTTT. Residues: CASSSGLASDTQYF.